The 28 T cell receptor beta chains listed next were all sequenced from one sample in a study of T cell changes during pregnancy in multiple sclerosis. Sequencing used immunoSEQ multiplex PCR; TCRdb keeps in-frame clones, though not all of them. The table records about 40,000 clones, about nine tenths of them present only once. The starting material was CD4+ T cells from peripheral blood mononuclear cells, obtained before pregnancy. The receptors shown here come from a female donor with multiple sclerosis, enrolled in a pregnancy study.

The rearrangement uses TRBV4-3 and TRBJ2-3, with 13 nucleotides matching TRBD2. This CDR3 has 17 residues. CDR1 and CDR2 (germline): LGHNA, YSLEER. Losses at the gene ends were 4 bases for V and 4 bases for J; bases not matched to a gene: 8. The CDR3 sequence is CASSRRLAGGGADTQYF. CDR3 in DNA: TGCGCCAGCAGCCGGAGACTAGCGGGGGGCGGCGCAGATACGCAGTATTTT.

V gene TRBV7-2 combines with J gene TRBJ1-2, with D possibly being TRBD1 (5 bases). V shed 4 bases and J shed 1 base, with 10 bases lying between them. The CDR3 loop spans 14 amino acids. Germline values: CDR1 SGHTA, CDR2 FQGNSA. CDR3 sequence reads: CASSWDSLNYGYTF. For the CDR3, the DNA is TGTGCCAGCAGCTGGGACTCCCTTAACTATGGCTACACCTTC.

The chain combines TRBV19 with TRBJ2-5, with 10 bases aligning to TRBD1. V trimming: 5 bases; J trimming: 3 bases; junction bases outside the gene matches: 6. The CDR3 loop spans 15 amino acids. Germline loops: CDR1 LNHDA, CDR2 SQIVND (reference sequence). This chain's CDR3 is CASSPHGQGEETQYF. Written as DNA, the CDR3 is TGTGCCAGTAGTCCGCATGGACAGGGGGAAGAGACCCAGTACTTC. The full variable domain, completed using reference TRBV19 and TRBJ2-5, is DGGITQSPKYLFRKEGQNVTLSCEQNLNHDAMYWYRQDPGQGLRLIYYSQIVNDFQKGDIAEGYSVSREKKESFPLTVTSAQKNPTAFYLCASSPHGQGEETQYFGPGTRLLVL.

V is TRBV10-3 and J is TRBJ1-6; 7 bases line up with TRBD1. The J segment lost 13 bases and the V segment lost 2 bases, leaving 8 bases of the junction unmatched. There are 14 residues in the CDR3. Looked up from germline, CDR1 is ENHRY and CDR2 is SYGVKD. This CDR3 reads CAISEVGGQTPLHF. The CDR3 DNA is TGTGCCATCAGTGAGGTTGGGGGACAGACGCCCCTCCACTTT.

The rearrangement uses TRBV9 and TRBJ2-5, with D uncertain. CDR1 is SGDLS, CDR2 YYNGEE, per germline. Trimming removed 0 bases from V and 1 base from J, with 7 bases in between. The CDR3 is 14 amino acids. This chain's CDR3 is CASSVGAIQETQYF. The CDR3 nucleotides are TGTGCCAGCAGCGTAGGAGCGATCCAAGAGACCCAGTACTTC.

The chain joins TRBV19 to TRBJ1-2; weak D call: TRBD1 (6 bases). The length of the CDR3 is 13 residues. The V end lost 5 bases, the J end lost 4 bases, and 11 bases lay between the germline ends. Germline CDR1 and CDR2: LNHDA and SQIVND (reference sequence). The CDR3 bases are TGTGCCAGTAGTGTACAGGGTACCTATGGCTACACCTTC. It encodes CASSVQGTYGYTF.

This clone has only one observation. The chain couples TRBV6-4 to TRBJ2-3, with TRBD2 matching over 9 bases. The CDR3 contains 14 residues. Looked up from germline, CDR1 is MRHNA and CDR2 is SNTAGT. Germline trimming cut 6 bases from V and 6 bases from J; bases unmatched to any gene: 7. The CDR3 DNA reads TGTGCCAGCAGCCCTAGCGGGGTGGGTGATACGCAGTATTTT. This sequence encodes CASSPSGVGDTQYF.

This chain joins TRBV7-2 and TRBJ2-5; D is possibly TRBD2 (6 bases). Trimming took off 1 base at V and 4 bases at J, with 16 bases between the two ends. Per germline, CDR1 SGHTA and CDR2 FQGNSA. The CDR3 runs to 16 residues. CDR3 protein: CASSLGPGLGGETQYF. The CDR3 region has the DNA TGTGCCAGCAGCTTAGGGCCGGGACTGGGGGGAGAGACCCAGTACTTC.

The gene calls are TRBV25-1 and TRBJ1-5; D is uncertain. Germline CDR1 is MGHDK and CDR2 is SYGVNS. The CDR3 is 13 amino acids. The V end lost 7 bases, the J end lost 1 base, and 8 bases lay between the germline ends. The CDR3 sequence is CASKGGSNQPQHF. As DNA, the CDR3 is TGTGCCAGCAAGGGAGGCAGCAATCAGCCCCAGCATTTT.

The sample holds a few counts of this clone. As DNA, the CDR3 is TGTGCCAGCAGCCGACAGGTCTCTGGGGCCAACGTCCTGACTTTC. Its translation: CASSRQVSGANVLTF. This chain joins TRBV7-2 and TRBJ2-6, with D possibly TRBD1 on 6 matching bases. Germline assignment: CDR1 SGHTA and CDR2 FQGNSA. This CDR3 spans 15 amino acids. Trimming left V 5 bases short and J 0 bases short, with 8 bases between.

The rearrangement links TRBV7-2 to TRBJ2-4; 10 bases align to TRBD2. The CDR3 is 17 amino acids. J gave up 2 bases and V 5 bases, and 9 bases lay outside the gene matches. Germline assignment: CDR1 SGHTA and CDR2 FQGNSA. CDR3 in amino acids: CASSLRTSGDSKNIQYF. The CDR3, as DNA: TGTGCCAGCAGCCTAAGAACTAGCGGGGATTCCAAAAACATTCAGTACTTC.

V is TRBV30 and J is TRBJ1-6; no reliable D call. Trimming pared 3 bases from V and 8 bases from J, leaving 8 bases between. The V gene's germline CDR1 is GTSNPN and CDR2 SVGIG (reference sequence). The CDR3 extends over 12 amino acids. CDR3 bases: TGTGCCTGGAGGCGCGGGGATTCACCCCTCCACTTT. Translation: CAWRRGDSPLHF.

This clone was seen a single time. Here the CDR3 reads CASGLVRDRVTDTQYF. CDR3 coding DNA: TGTGCTAGTGGTTTGGTACGGGACAGGGTAACAGATACGCAGTATTTT. The chain combines TRBV12-5 with TRBJ2-3; 9 positions match TRBD1. The junction had 4 bases not matched to a gene; V was cut back by 0 bases and J by 3 bases. Per germline, CDR1 LGHNT and CDR2 FRNRAP. The CDR3 loop spans 16 amino acids. The whole variable domain, filled in from reference TRBV12-5 and TRBJ2-3, reads DARVTQTPRHKVTEMGQEVTMRCQPILGHNTVFWYRQTMMQGLELLAYFRNRAPLDDSGMPKDRFSAEMPDATLATLKIQPSEPRDSAVYFCASGLVRDRVTDTQYFGPGTRLTVL.

The chain links TRBV14 to TRBJ2-3; D perhaps matches TRBD2 (7 bases). This CDR3 comprises 16 residues. The ends were cut back, 4 bases at V and 2 bases at J, with 16 bases in the middle. CDR1 is SGHDN, CDR2 FVKESK, per germline. The CDR3 bases are TGTGCCAGCAGCCCGACGGGGGGCGCCTACACAGATACGCAGTATTTT. Translation: CASSPTGGAYTDTQYF. The entire variable domain, with the rest obtained from reference TRBV14 and TRBJ2-3, is as follows: EAGVTQFPSHSVIEKGQTVTLRCDPISGHDNLYWYRRVMGKEIKFLLHFVKESKQDESGMPNNRFLAERTGGTYSTLKVQPAELEDSGVYFCASSPTGGAYTDTQYFGPGTRLTVL.

This chain uses TRBV21-1 with TRBJ1-1; the table's D gene call, TRBD1, was not cross checked with the DNA. TRBV21-1 is tagged as a pseudogene. This CDR3 has 15 residues. Here the CDR3 reads CASKAGPPLAPEAFF. The DNA of the CDR3 is TGTGCCAGCAAGGCAGGGCCCCCTTTGGCCCCTGAAGCTTTCTTT.

The rearrangement uses TRBV6-1 and TRBJ1-2, with D possibly matching TRBD1 (6 bases). In germline, CDR1 is MNHNS, CDR2 SASEGT. The ends were cut back, 9 bases at V and 1 base at J, with 15 bases in the middle. The CDR3 extends over 14 amino acids. CDR3 DNA: TGTGCCAGTAGACAGGCAATAGTTAACTATGGCTACACCTTC. Encoded protein: CASRQAIVNYGYTF.

V is TRBV5-4 and J is TRBJ1-2; D is unclear. The germline CDR1 and CDR2 sequences are SGHNT and YYREEE (reference sequence). This CDR3 contains 14 residues. Trimming removed 1 base from V and 8 bases from J, with 15 bases in between. CDR3 coding DNA: TGTGCCAGCAGCTTGATACCAAGGGCGGGCGGCTACACCTTC. Translated: CASSLIPRAGGYTF.

The gene calls are TRBV7-2 and TRBJ2-7; D might be TRBD1 (6 bases). This CDR3 is 14 amino acids long. Germline V gene lookup returns CDR1 SGHTA and CDR2 FQGNSA. V was shortened by 5 bases and J by 4 bases, with 15 bases between the two germline ends. The CDR3 spells CASSRNPGVYEQYF. In DNA, the CDR3 is TGTGCCAGCAGCCGGAATCCAGGGGTATACGAGCAGTACTTC.

The CDR3 nucleotides are TGCGCCAGCAGAGGACAGGGGGCTGGTGGCACTGAAGCTTTCTTT. Translation gives CASRGQGAGGTEAFF. The chain couples TRBV10-2 to TRBJ1-1, with 11 bases aligning to TRBD1. CDR3 length: 15 residues. J was trimmed by 4 bases and V by 6 bases; bases with no gene match: 7. CDR1 is WSHSY and CDR2 is SAAADI in the germline V gene.

The chain is built from TRBV6-5 and TRBJ1-2; 7 nucleotides agree with TRBD1. Trimming took 5 bases from V and 4 from J; bases not matched to a gene: 10. The CDR3 length is 15 residues. Germline CDR1 and CDR2: MNHEY and SVGAGI. The CDR3 region is CASSPSRQGGYGYTF. The CDR3 nucleotides read TGTGCCAGCAGTCCGTCCAGACAGGGAGGCTATGGCTACACCTTC.

This chain connects TRBV29-1 to TRBJ1-2, with 7 positions matching TRBD1. The CDR3 extends over 12 amino acids. CDR1 SQVTM and CDR2 ANQGSEA come from the germline V gene. The junction had 8 bases not matched to a gene; V was cut back by 5 bases and J by 8 bases. CDR3 in amino acids: CSVLGRGKGYTF. Here the CDR3 DNA reads TGCAGCGTTCTTGGCAGGGGGAAAGGCTACACCTTC.

The chain couples TRBV6-5 to TRBJ2-7; 7 nucleotides match TRBD2. The CDR3 extends over 16 amino acids. Trimming took 0 bases from V and 4 from J; bases not matched to a gene: 9. In germline, CDR1 is MNHEY, CDR2 SVGAGI. The CDR3 DNA reads as TGTGCCAGCAGTTACTCGAGTTTCGGGGGGAGTTACGAGCAGTACTTC. Translated, it gives CASSYSSFGGSYEQYF.

V and J are TRBV18 and TRBJ1-1; 9 nucleotides agree with TRBD1. The trim removed 2 bases at V and 5 bases at J, leaving 9 bases unmatched. The CDR3 has 16 amino acids. Germline V gene sequence: CDR1 KGHSH, CDR2 LQKENI. In DNA, the CDR3 is TGTGCCAGCTCACCAATACAGGGGGCGACTGGTACTGAAGCTTTCTTT. Protein product: CASSPIQGATGTEAFF.

The chain couples TRBV18 to TRBJ2-7; TRBD1 is a possible D gene (5 bases). The germline V gene has CDR1 KGHSH and CDR2 LQKENI. The CDR3 covers 12 residues. V gave up 3 bases and J gave up 3 bases, with 6 bases separating them. Written as DNA, the CDR3 is TGTGCCAGCTCACCGACAGTCTACGAGCAGTACTTC. The encoded protein is CASSPTVYEQYF.

The rearrangement uses TRBV7-2 and TRBJ2-5, with D perhaps TRBD2 (6 bases). Germline-derived CDR1 and CDR2 are SGHTA and FQGNSA. The ends were cut back, 5 bases at V and 4 bases at J, with 17 bases in the middle. The CDR3 loop spans 15 amino acids. CDR3 DNA: TGTGCCAGCAGCCTAAGGAGGAGGGGACGAGAGACCCAGTACTTC. This sequence encodes CASSLRRRGRETQYF.

The table lists this clone with a few counts. V usage is TRBV7-9 and J usage is TRBJ1-5; 10 bases line up with TRBD1. J was trimmed by 4 bases and V by 5 bases; bases with no gene match: 5. The CDR3 runs 15 residues. Germline CDR1 reads SEHNR; CDR2 reads FQNEAQ (reference sequence). The CDR3 region has the DNA TGTGCCAGCAGCCGGGGACAGGGGTGGAATCAGCCCCAGCATTTT. Its translation is CASSRGQGWNQPQHF.

The chain couples TRBV6-4 to TRBJ1-2, with 10 bases identical to TRBD1. CDR3 size: 13 residues. Germline V gives CDR1 MRHNA, CDR2 SNTAGT. V dropped 0 bases and J dropped 8; count of bases not matched to a gene: 0. CDR3 nucleotides: TGTGCCAGCAGTGACTCGGACAGGGGGGGCTACACCTTC. This encodes CASSDSDRGGYTF.

The chain couples TRBV6-5 to TRBJ2-7; 8 nucleotides line up with TRBD1. This CDR3 comprises 15 residues. The V gene end was trimmed by 6 bases and the J gene end by 4 bases; junction bases not matched to a gene: 11. Germline V gene data show CDR1 as MNHEY and CDR2 as SVGAGI. The CDR3 loop reads CASRLTGASPYEQYF. The CDR3, as DNA: TGTGCCAGCAGACTGACAGGGGCCTCCCCTTACGAGCAGTACTTC.